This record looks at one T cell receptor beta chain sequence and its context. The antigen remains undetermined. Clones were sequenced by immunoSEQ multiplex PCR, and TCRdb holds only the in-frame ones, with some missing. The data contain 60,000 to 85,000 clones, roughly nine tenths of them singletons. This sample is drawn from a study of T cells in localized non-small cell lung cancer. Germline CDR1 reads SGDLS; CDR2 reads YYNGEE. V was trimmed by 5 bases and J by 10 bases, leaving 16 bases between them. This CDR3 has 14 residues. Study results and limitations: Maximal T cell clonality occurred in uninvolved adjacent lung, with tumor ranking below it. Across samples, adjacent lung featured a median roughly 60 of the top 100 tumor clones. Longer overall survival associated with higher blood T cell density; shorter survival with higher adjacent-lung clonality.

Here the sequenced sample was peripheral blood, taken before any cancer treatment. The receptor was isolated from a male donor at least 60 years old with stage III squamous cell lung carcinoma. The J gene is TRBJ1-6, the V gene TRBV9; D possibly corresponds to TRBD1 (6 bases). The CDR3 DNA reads TGTGCCAGCAGTTACAGGGAGAGGAACTCACCCCTCCACTTT. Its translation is CASSYRERNSPLHF.